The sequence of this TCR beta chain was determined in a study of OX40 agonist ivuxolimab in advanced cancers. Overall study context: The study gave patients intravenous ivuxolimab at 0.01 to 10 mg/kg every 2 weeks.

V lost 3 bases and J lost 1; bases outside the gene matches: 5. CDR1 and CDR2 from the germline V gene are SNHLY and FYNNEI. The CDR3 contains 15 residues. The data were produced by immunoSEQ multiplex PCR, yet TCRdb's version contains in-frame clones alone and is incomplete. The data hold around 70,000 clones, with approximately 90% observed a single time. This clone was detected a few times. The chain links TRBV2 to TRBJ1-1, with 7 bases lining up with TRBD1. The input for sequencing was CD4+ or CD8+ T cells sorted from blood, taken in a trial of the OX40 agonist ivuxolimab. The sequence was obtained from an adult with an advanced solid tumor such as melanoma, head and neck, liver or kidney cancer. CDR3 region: CASSDTGTENTEAFF. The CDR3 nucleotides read TGTGCCAGCAGTGACACCGGGACAGAGAACACTGAAGCTTTCTTT.